The next 28 T cell receptor beta chains were all read from a single sample in a study of blood T cell repertoires in COVID-19. Here immunoSEQ multiplex PCR was the method, and the copy in TCRdb shows in-frame clones only, minus some. The sample has some 270,000 clones; about 89% are singletons. Sequenced sample: peripheral blood. The receptors originated from a woman aged 60-75 years who had recovered from COVID-19.

This clone was seen more than once but under ten times. The CDR3: CASSDYSGGTTYEQYF. The CDR3 DNA reads TGTGCCAGCAGCGACTATAGCGGGGGAACAACCTACGAGCAGTACTTC. The chain couples TRBV5-4 to TRBJ2-7, with TRBD2 matching over 9 bases. J lost 2 bases, V lost 4 bases, and 10 bases had no gene match. The CDR3 is made up of 16 amino acids. The V gene's germline CDR1 is SGHNT and CDR2 YYREEE (reference sequence).

The rearrangement uses TRBV6-7 and TRBJ1-2; D gene unclear. TRBV6-7 is given ORF status, its function remaining uncertain. Trimming removed 0 bases at V and 7 bases at J, with 3 bases between. The CDR3 sequence is 11 residues long. The CDR3 DNA reads as TGTGCCAGCAGTTACTCTCGTGGCTACACCTTC. Translation gives CASSYSRGYTF.

The V call is TRBV5-1, the J call TRBJ2-3; TRBD2 aligns across 7 bases. In germline, CDR1 is SGHRS, CDR2 YFSETQ. Trimming took 0 bases from V and 0 from J; bases not matched to a gene: 4. The CDR3 spans 16 residues. The CDR3 nucleotides read TGCGCCAGCAGCTTGGGACTAGCAGAAAGCACAGATACGCAGTATTTT. Residues: CASSLGLAESTDTQYF.

This sequence joins TRBV7-9 and TRBJ2-1, with D hard to call. The CDR3 is 13 residues long. The germline CDR1 and CDR2 sequences are SEHNR and FQNEAQ (reference sequence). The germline V and J ends were trimmed by 7 bases and 2 bases, with 9 bases remaining between them. The CDR3 bases are TGTGCCAGCATCTCCCGTACCTACAATGAGCAGTTCTTC. It encodes CASISRTYNEQFF.

This chain links TRBV15 with TRBJ1-1; D perhaps matches TRBD1 (6 bases). Trimming shortened V by 2 bases and J by 0 bases, and 10 bases separated the two germline ends. The CDR3 totals 15 residues. Germline V gene data show CDR1 as LNHNV and CDR2 as YYDKDF (reference sequence). Here the CDR3 reads CATSRPQGMNTEAFF. In DNA, the CDR3 is TGTGCCACCAGCAGACCACAGGGCATGAACACTGAAGCTTTCTTT.

The chain couples TRBV19 to TRBJ2-5, with D possibly TRBD1 on 6 matching bases. There are 14 residues in the CDR3. Trimming cost V 3 bases and J 5 bases, with 13 bases left between them. Germline assignment: CDR1 LNHDA and CDR2 SQIVND (reference sequence). The CDR3 region is CASSIEGQGETQYF. The DNA for the CDR3 is TGTGCCAGTAGTATTGAAGGGCAGGGGGAGACCCAGTACTTC.

CDR3 residues: CASSQQKLGSYNEQFF. As DNA, the CDR3 is TGTGCCAGCAGTCAACAGAAACTGGGTTCCTACAATGAGCAGTTCTTC. The genes are TRBV28 and TRBJ2-1; D not resolved. V lost 5 bases and J lost 1, with 15 bases in between. CDR1 is MDHEN, CDR2 SYDVKM, per germline. There are 16 residues in the CDR3.

V and J are TRBV11-2 and TRBJ1-1; the D is unclear. Trimming removed 0 bases from V and 0 bases from J, with 5 bases in between. Germline CDR1 reads SGHAT; CDR2 reads FQNNGV. The CDR3 runs to 14 residues. CDR3 sequence (DNA): TGTGCCAGCAGCTTAGATACGGTGAACACTGAAGCTTTCTTT. This encodes CASSLDTVNTEAFF. Complete variable domain (other parts from reference TRBV11-2 and TRBJ1-1): EAGVAQSPRYKIIEKRQSVAFWCNPISGHATLYWYQQILGQGPKLLIQFQNNGVVDDSQLPKDRFSAERLKGVDSTLKIQPAKLEDSAVYLCASSLDTVNTEAFFGQGTRLTVV.

The chain uses TRBV19 and TRBJ1-5; 7 bases fit TRBD1. V was pared by 7 bases and J by 7 bases, with 7 bases of the junction left unmatched. The CDR3 has 13 amino acids. Germline V gene lookup returns CDR1 LNHDA and CDR2 SQIVND (reference sequence). The DNA of the CDR3 is TGTGCCAGTAATGGACAGGTTAACCAGCCCCAGCATTTT. This encodes CASNGQVNQPQHF.

This sequence joins TRBV6-2 or TRBV6-3 and TRBJ2-3; 7 bases agree with TRBD1. Germline CDR1 MNHEY, CDR2 SVGEGT. V was pared by 2 bases and J by 5 bases, with 13 bases of the junction left unmatched. CDR3 length: 17 amino acids. CDR3 bases: TGTGCCAGCAGTTACGAGGCAGGGGGACCTGTGGGAGATACGCAGTATTTT. Translation: CASSYEAGGPVGDTQYF.

This clone was seen just once. The CDR3 DNA reads as TGTGCCAGCAGCCGCCTGGGGGGAGATTCACCCCTCCACTTT. Translation: CASSRLGGDSPLHF. V is TRBV7-2 and J is TRBJ1-6, with D possibly matching TRBD1 (5 bases). V lost 5 bases and J 8 bases, leaving 13 bases between the germline ends. From germline, CDR1 is SGHTA and CDR2 FQGNSA. The CDR3 is made up of 14 amino acids.

V gene TRBV6-1 combines with J gene TRBJ2-7; possible D gene TRBD1, 5 bases. This CDR3 has 17 amino acids. CDR1 is MNHNS, CDR2 SASEGT, per germline. Trimming shortened V by 4 bases and J by 0 bases, and 19 bases separated the two germline ends. For the CDR3, the DNA is TGTGCCAGCAGTGGTCCTTTAGGGCAGGGTGCCTCCTACGAGCAGTACTTC. The encoded protein is CASSGPLGQGASYEQYF.

This clone was found a few times. V usage is TRBV2 and J usage is TRBJ1-3, with a weak D call TRBD1 (5 bases). The CDR3 extends over 14 amino acids. V was clipped by 6 bases and J by 2 bases, with 11 bases between them. The germline V gene has CDR1 SNHLY and CDR2 FYNNEI. CDR3 DNA: TGTGCCAGCAGGCCCCAGGGCCCTGGAAACACCATATATTTT. Translating it yields CASRPQGPGNTIYF.

The chain recombines TRBV19 with TRBJ2-1; maybe TRBD2 (6 bases). Germline values: CDR1 LNHDA, CDR2 SQIVND (reference sequence). The CDR3 covers 14 residues. Trimming removed 4 bases from V and 4 bases from J, with 11 bases in between. The CDR3 DNA follows: TGTGCCAGTAGTACGGGGGTTTCATACAATGAGCAGTTCTTC. As protein: CASSTGVSYNEQFF.

V and J are TRBV5-1 and TRBJ2-1, with D maybe TRBD1 (6 bases). Germline assignment: CDR1 SGHRS and CDR2 YFSETQ. There are 15 residues in the CDR3. With 3 bases removed from V and 0 bases from J, the gap between germline ends came to 10 bases. The CDR3 sequence: CASSSPGASYNEQFF. DNA for the CDR3: TGCGCCAGCAGCTCTCCAGGGGCCTCCTACAATGAGCAGTTCTTC.

DNA for the CDR3: TGTGCCAGCAACCCGGGGGGGTCCCCGATGAACACTGAAGCTTTCTTT. As protein: CASNPGGSPMNTEAFF. The chain carries TRBV5-4 and TRBJ1-1, with TRBD1 as a possible D gene (5 bases). Germline V gene sequence: CDR1 SGHNT, CDR2 YYREEE (reference sequence). Trimming left V 6 bases short and J 0 bases short, with 18 bases between. The CDR3 is 16 amino acids.

The chain recombines TRBV10-3 with TRBJ2-1; weak D call: TRBD2 (6 bases). The CDR3 consists of 13 residues. Trimming cost V 7 bases and J 6 bases, with 13 bases left between them. The germline V gene has CDR1 ENHRY and CDR2 SYGVKD. The CDR3 DNA reads TGTGCCATCATGACCGGGGACTCCAATGAGCAGTTCTTC. This codes for CAIMTGDSNEQFF.

The CDR3 loop reads CATSKLLATEAFF. The CDR3 DNA reads TGTGCCACCAGCAAACTACTAGCGACTGAAGCTTTCTTT. The chain recombines TRBV15 with TRBJ1-1; D unresolved. The CDR3 has 13 amino acids. V lost 4 bases and J lost 5, with 11 bases in between. CDR1 and CDR2 (germline): LNHNV, YYDKDF (reference sequence).

The V and J genes are TRBV2 and TRBJ1-6, with D tentatively TRBD1 (5 bases). The CDR3 extends over 14 amino acids. Trimming removed 7 bases at V and 1 base at J, with 8 bases between. Germline V gene lookup returns CDR1 SNHLY and CDR2 FYNNEI. The CDR3 sequence: CASTRESYNSPLHF. CDR3 nucleotide sequence: TGTGCCAGCACCAGGGAATCCTATAATTCACCCCTCCACTTT.

This rearrangement joins TRBV28 to TRBJ1-3, with D possibly matching TRBD1 (6 bases). Trimming stripped 4 bases from V and 4 bases from J, with 11 bases between. CDR1 and CDR2 from the germline V gene are MDHEN and SYDVKM. CDR3 length: 14 amino acids. The CDR3 sequence is CASSWGGPGNTIYF. CDR3 sequence (DNA): TGTGCCAGCAGTTGGGGGGGCCCCGGAAACACCATATATTTT.

The V gene is TRBV7-8, the J gene TRBJ2-7; perhaps TRBD1 as D (7 bases). Germline CDR1 reads SGHVS; CDR2 reads FQNEAQ. Trimming took 3 bases from V and 6 from J, leaving 12 bases between them. This CDR3 spans 13 amino acids. The CDR3: CASSFGQGGEQYF. The CDR3 nucleotides are TGTGCCAGCAGCTTTGGGCAGGGGGGCGAGCAGTACTTC.

The chain carries TRBV9 and TRBJ2-7, with 8 bases matching TRBD2. V shed 3 bases and J 1 base; nucleotides not matched to a gene: 6. The CDR3 runs 15 residues. Germline V gives CDR1 SGDLS, CDR2 YYNGEE. CDR3 sequence: CASSAGLAPSYEQYF. As DNA, the CDR3 is TGTGCCAGCAGCGCCGGACTAGCTCCTTCCTACGAGCAGTACTTC.

The chain combines TRBV5-1 with TRBJ1-6; TRBD1 matches at 8 bases. This CDR3 contains 16 residues. The V gene end was trimmed by 4 bases and the J gene end by 9 bases; junction bases not matched to a gene: 12. Per the germline V gene, CDR1 is SGHRS and CDR2 is YFSETQ. Here the CDR3 DNA reads TGCGCCAGCAGCCCGCCTATTCCGGGACAGGCTTCACCCCTCCACTTT. This gives the protein CASSPPIPGQASPLHF.

In this sample, this clone turned up once. The chain couples TRBV7-2 to TRBJ2-7, with 7 positions matching TRBD1. Germline CDR1 SGHTA, CDR2 FQGNSA. There are 14 residues in the CDR3. V trimming: 3 bases; J trimming: 1 base; junction bases outside the gene matches: 3. The CDR3 sequence is CASSLGTVSYEQYF. The CDR3, as DNA: TGTGCCAGCAGCTTGGGGACAGTTTCCTACGAGCAGTACTTC.

The chain joins TRBV5-8 to TRBJ1-6; a possible D gene is TRBD1 (6 bases). The CDR3 runs to 16 residues. The V gene lost 0 bases and the J gene lost 9 bases, with 16 bases spanning the gap. The germline CDR1 and CDR2 sequences are SGHTS and YDEGEE. CDR3: CASSLEGGAGSSPLHF. The CDR3 nucleotides read TGTGCCAGCAGCTTGGAGGGGGGGGCAGGATCTTCACCCCTCCACTTT.

The chain combines TRBV7-3 with TRBJ2-5, with D uncertain. V was clipped by 2 bases and J by 1 base, with 8 bases between them. CDR1 and CDR2 from the germline V gene are SGHTA and FQGTGA. The CDR3 is made up of 14 amino acids. This CDR3 is CASSLRPGQETQYF. The CDR3 bases are TGTGCCAGCAGCTTACGCCCAGGCCAAGAGACCCAGTACTTC.

This chain joins TRBV7-2 and TRBJ1-1; the match to TRBD1 covers 9 bases. The germline V gene encodes CDR1 SGHTA and CDR2 FQGNSA. CDR3 size: 14 residues. The J segment lost 1 base and the V segment lost 4 bases, leaving 1 base of the junction unmatched. The CDR3 region has the DNA TGTGCCAGCAGCTGGGGACAGGGGAACACTGAAGCTTTCTTT. It translates to CASSWGQGNTEAFF.

The rearrangement links TRBV7-2 to TRBJ2-5; possibly TRBD2 for D (6 bases). The V gene's germline CDR1 is SGHTA and CDR2 FQGNSA. This CDR3 is built from 14 residues. The germline V and J ends were trimmed by 3 bases and 4 bases, with 12 bases remaining between them. CDR3 DNA sequence: TGTGCCAGCAGCTTTGGACTAAACGGAGAGACCCAGTACTTC. Protein product: CASSFGLNGETQYF.